This TCR beta chain is drawn from a study of Ad26.COV2.S vaccination and SARS-CoV-2 variants (dated by TCRdb to about 2021). Regarding the research as a whole: The specificity and breadth of SARS-CoV-2-reactive T cell receptors after Ad26.COV2.S vaccination were assessed by TCRbeta repertoire sequencing. A total of about 30 samples were included in the TCR-sequenced set, comprising 19 Ad26.COV2.S vaccine recipients, 5 placebo recipients and 8 SARS-CoV-2 convalescent individuals. The full study reports these points: Substantial breadth of spike-specific CD8+ and CD4+ T cell responses was reported after vaccination. Spike-specific TCR breadth was higher in Ad26.COV2.S recipients than in placebo recipients (P = 0.0014). The authors noted that the TCR breadth and depth analyses may have underestimated total T cell responses. Comparable non-spike TCR breadth was observed between vaccine and placebo recipients, consistent with only spike being contained in the vaccine.

This clone was detected only once. Its antigen is currently not known. Base qualities are not provided; no much larger clone lies one nucleotide away. Clipping removes 5 bases from V and 6 bases from J, with 4 as the unmatched junction base count. The germline V gene specifies SGHRS as CDR1 and YFSETQ as CDR2. The CDR3 goes from the cysteine to the phenylalanine over 13 residues. Of all the DNA, just the CDR3 is kept, 39 bases in frame from base 1. The immunoSEQ Assay was used to sequence TCRbeta CDR3 regions. After extraction, genomic DNA underwent amplification by bias-controlled multiplex PCR, followed by high-throughput sequencing. Turning to the authors' computational methods: Collapsing and filtering of sequences were performed to quantify the absolute abundance of each unique TCRbeta CDR3 region. T cell fraction was estimated by normalizing TCRbeta template counts to usable DNA, which was measured by amplifying reference genes present in all nucleated cells. Repertoire TCRs were annotated as SARS-CoV-2-specific when V gene, CDR3 amino acid sequence and J gene were exactly matched to a known reactive TCR set. The reference SARS-CoV-2 TCR set was obtained from MIRA and was filtered for enrichment in COVID-19-positive ImmuneCODE repertoires, whereby public or cross-reactive TCRs were removed. Using the MIRA antigens, annotated TCRs were further analysed by specific ORF or by position within an ORF. Breadth was defined as the number of annotated unique rearrangements divided by the total number of unique productive rearrangements, and depth was defined as the summed frequency of the annotated unique rearrangements. TCR breadth was compared between groups using two-sided Wilcoxon rank-sum tests. TCRdb provides this immuneACCESS table in a form limited to in-frame rearrangements. Some clones are lacking; in checked studies, under half of them reflect an unresolved V gene, and why the rest are absent is not known. V, J and clone size are taken as reported in that table, and D and trimming were inferred from the DNA itself. Across this sample there are 87,000 or so clones, with approximately 82% seen only once. The ten largest clonotypes hold about 17% of the sample.

The sample's time point label is to be understood as: individuals recovered from natural SARS-CoV-2 infection. This receptor was taken from a human donor who had recovered from COVID-19. The specimen was peripheral blood, collected after recovery from COVID-19. The chain is encoded by TRBV5-1 joined to TRBJ2-3, with 9 central nucleotides matching TRBD1. In nucleotide form, the sequence is TGCGCCAGCAGGGACAGGGGTAGGGATACGCAGTATTTT. Its translation reads: CASRDRGRDTQYF.